A selection of T cell receptor beta chains follows, all from one sample in a study of T cell responses to AZD1222 COVID-19 vaccine. Sequenced by immunoSEQ multiplex PCR; TCRdb stores in-frame clones only, minus some. The table records approximately 70,000 clones, roughly 80% of them present only once. The specimen was peripheral blood, collected on day 0 of AZD1222 vaccination. These receptors were obtained from an adult in good health. Both conserved end residues are part of each CDR3.

j_gene | v_gene | CDR3aa
TRBJ1-1 | TRBV12-3/TRBV12-4 | CASSLVYRPGSF
TRBJ2-7 | TRBV5-4 | CASSLGDSTYEQYF
TRBJ1-3 | TRBV4-3 | CASSPGTGGWDTIYF
TRBJ1-3 | TRBV7-2 | CASSHTTGPSGNTIYF
TRBJ1-4 | TRBV5-5 | CASSTRGPLEKLFF
TRBJ2-3 | TRBV27 | CASSFEHLPDTQYF
TRBJ2-7 | TRBV10-3 | CAINRDQAYEQYF
TRBJ1-3 | TRBV28 | CASNKSGHSGNTIYF
TRBJ2-3 | TRBV5-4 | CASSLRGPDTQYF
TRBJ2-7 | TRBV18 | CASSPDRFHEQYF
TRBJ1-2 | TRBV18 | CASSPDREHYGYTF
TRBJ1-4 | TRBV5-1 | CASSLRGRNGEKLFF
TRBJ1-5 | TRBV7-9 | CASRPSDSNQPQHF
TRBJ2-7 | TRBV5-6 | CASRRASDEQYF
TRBJ2-2 | TRBV28 | CASRPPADTGELFF
TRBJ1-1 | TRBV7-8 | CASSSASRETEAFF
TRBJ2-3 | TRBV28 | CASSKQGGTDTQYF